The 16 T cell receptor beta chains given below trace back to one sample, sequenced in a study of blood T cell repertoires in COVID-19. Libraries were prepared by immunoSEQ multiplex PCR; TCRdb keeps only in-frame clonotypes and omits some of them. The table has just under 85,000 clones, around 80% seen once; the top ten hold 25% to 30%. The sequencing sample was made of peripheral blood. The receptors come from a woman of 80 years or more with acute or convalescent COVID-19.

V and J are TRBV6-5 and TRBJ1-2, with TRBD1 matching 8 bases. There are 14 residues in the CDR3. J was trimmed by 6 bases and V by 11 bases; bases with no gene match: 14. CDR1 MNHEY and CDR2 SVGAGI come from the germline V gene. As DNA, the CDR3 is TGTGCCGTCGGACAGGGAGTTTGGGGTCATGGCTACACCTTC. Its translation is CAVGQGVWGHGYTF.

A remark on this clone: The sample has other DNA sequences that encode this CDR3 too. This rearrangement joins TRBV29-1 to TRBJ2-7, with 9 bases fitting TRBD2. The germline V gene encodes CDR1 SQVTM and CDR2 ANQGSEA. J lost 5 bases, V lost 4 bases, and 6 bases had no gene match. CDR3 size: 13 residues. Written as DNA, the CDR3 is TGCAGCGTTGCTGCGGGAGGGGTCGACGAGCAGTACTTC. Its protein is CSVAAGGVDEQYF.

V usage is TRBV3-1 (or the pseudogene TRBV3-2) and J usage is TRBJ2-1; 10 positions match TRBD1. The CDR3 is 15 amino acids. V dropped 2 bases and J dropped 5; count of bases not matched to a gene: 3. Germline V gene sequence: CDR1 LGHDT, CDR2 YNNKEL (reference sequence). The CDR3: CASSQRDRGDNEQFF. DNA for the CDR3: TGTGCCAGCAGCCAAAGGGACAGGGGTGACAATGAGCAGTTCTTC.

The V call is TRBV5-4, the J call TRBJ2-5; D may be TRBD1 (5 bases). V was pared by 3 bases and J by 5 bases, with 20 bases between. The CDR3 runs 16 residues. Looked up from germline, CDR1 is SGHNT and CDR2 is YYREEE (reference sequence). CDR3 DNA sequence: TGTGCCAGCAGCTCCGGTGGGGCGGTGGGCCCGGAGACCCAGTACTTC. Translating it yields CASSSGGAVGPETQYF.

The rearrangement links TRBV14 to TRBJ1-3; D is uncertain. The CDR3 loop spans 16 amino acids. Trimming cost V 4 bases and J 3 bases, with 16 bases left between them. Germline CDR1 and CDR2: SGHDN and FVKESK. CDR3 region: CASSPSVHSRGNTIYF. The CDR3 nucleotides are TGTGCCAGCAGCCCCTCCGTACACAGCCGTGGAAACACCATATATTTT.

CDR3 coding DNA: TGTGCCACCAGCAGCTGGACAGGGGGCAACACCGGGGAGCTGTTTTTT. Its translation: CATSSWTGGNTGELFF. This rearrangement joins TRBV15 to TRBJ2-2, with 11 bases that match TRBD1. The CDR3 is made up of 16 amino acids. With V trimmed by 3 bases and J by 2 bases, 2 bases remained unmatched. Germline CDR1 reads LNHNV; CDR2 reads YYDKDF (reference sequence). Supplemented by reference TRBV15 and TRBJ2-2, the full variable domain reads DAMVIQNPRYQVTQFGKPVTLSCSQTLNHNVMYWYQQKSSQAPKLLFHYYDKDFNNEADTPDNFQSRRPNTSFCFLDIRSPGLGDTAMYLCATSSWTGGNTGELFFGEGSRLTVL.

This sequence joins TRBV7-2 and TRBJ1-1, with a possible D match to TRBD1 (6 bases). V was clipped by 2 bases and J by 2 bases, with 12 bases between them. The CDR3 runs to 15 residues. CDR1 and CDR2 (germline): SGHTA, FQGNSA. The CDR3 DNA reads TGTGCCAGCAGCTTATTGGGGGGGGCCAACACTGAAGCTTTCTTT. As protein: CASSLLGGANTEAFF.

The table lists this clone with a count of one. The rearrangement uses TRBV11-2 and TRBJ2-7, with TRBD1 as a possible D gene (5 bases). In germline, CDR1 is SGHAT, CDR2 FQNNGV. V lost 1 base and J lost 0, with 10 bases in between. The length of the CDR3 is 15 residues. The CDR3 reads CASSLVSGISYEQYF. The CDR3 region has the DNA TGTGCCAGCAGCTTAGTGTCAGGGATCTCCTACGAGCAGTACTTC.

The V call is TRBV11-3, the J call TRBJ2-3, with D perhaps matching TRBD1 (6 bases). CDR1 is SGHNT and CDR2 is YENEEA in the germline V gene. V lost 2 bases and J lost 2, with 11 bases in between. There are 15 residues in the CDR3. CDR3 coding DNA: TGTGCCAGCAGCTTACTCAGGGGTTCCACAGATACGCAGTATTTT. It codes for CASSLLRGSTDTQYF. The variable domain in full, with the rest retrieved from reference TRBV11-3 and TRBJ2-3, is EAGVVQSPRYKIIEKKQPVAFWCNPISGHNTLYWYLQNLGQGPELLIRYENEEAVDDSQLPKDRFSAERLKGVDSTLKIQPAELGDSAVYLCASSLLRGSTDTQYFGPGTRLTVL.

This chain joins TRBV19 and TRBJ1-1; D is ambiguous. This CDR3 has 13 amino acids. The V gene lost 6 bases and the J gene lost 0 bases, with 8 bases spanning the gap. The germline gives CDR1 LNHDA, CDR2 SQIVND (reference sequence). The chain's CDR3 is CASSDTVNTEAFF. Here the CDR3 DNA reads TGTGCCAGTAGCGATACAGTGAACACTGAAGCTTTCTTT.

The chain's CDR3 is CASSFRGAGGNSPLHF. The DNA for the CDR3 is TGTGCCAGCAGTTTCAGGGGTGCCGGTGGTAATTCACCCCTCCACTTT. The rearrangement uses TRBV27 and TRBJ1-6, with D possibly TRBD1 on 6 matching bases. CDR3 length: 16 amino acids. V lost 3 bases, J lost 6 bases, and 15 bases lay in between. Germline V CDR1 and CDR2: MNHEY, SMNVEV (reference sequence).

The rearrangement joins TRBV2 to TRBJ2-7; 7 bases match TRBD2. V lost 2 bases, J lost 2 bases, and 3 bases stayed unmatched. The CDR3 runs 14 residues. From germline, CDR1 is SNHLY and CDR2 FYNNEI. CDR3 nucleotides: TGTGCCAGCAGTGAATATCGGGGGGCCTACGAGCAGTACTTC. Protein product: CASSEYRGAYEQYF.

This chain connects TRBV7-2 to TRBJ1-2, with TRBD1 as a possible D gene (6 bases). The V gene lost 1 base and the J gene lost 2 bases, with 8 bases spanning the gap. Germline-derived CDR1 and CDR2 are SGHTA and FQGNSA. CDR3 length: 14 residues. The CDR3 spells CASSLVQGNYGYTF. The CDR3, as DNA: TGTGCCAGCAGCTTAGTACAGGGAAACTATGGCTACACCTTC.

V gene TRBV11-2 combines with J gene TRBJ2-2; 11 bases line up with TRBD2. V was clipped by 4 bases and J by 4 bases; unmatched bases: 5. Germline V gene data show CDR1 as SGHAT and CDR2 as FQNNGV. CDR3 length equals 16 residues. The CDR3, as DNA: TGTGCCAGCAGCTCTAGCGGGGGGAGGGTCACCGGGGAGCTGTTTTTT. This translates into CASSSSGGRVTGELFF.

This chain connects TRBV19 to TRBJ2-5, with 9 bases identical to TRBD1. The V gene end was trimmed by 0 bases and the J gene end by 6 bases; junction bases not matched to a gene: 5. The CDR3 has 15 amino acids. The germline V gene has CDR1 LNHDA and CDR2 SQIVND (reference sequence). The CDR3 sequence is CASSIDPDRGQTQYF. CDR3 bases: TGTGCCAGTAGTATAGACCCGGACAGGGGTCAGACCCAGTACTTC.

The chain carries TRBV7-9 and TRBJ2-3, with TRBD1 matching over 7 bases. Per the germline V gene, CDR1 is SEHNR and CDR2 is FQNEAQ (reference sequence). CDR3 length equals 15 residues. V gave up 5 bases and J gave up 2 bases; unmatched junction bases: 7. This CDR3 reads CASSPRDSNTDTQYF. DNA for the CDR3: TGTGCCAGCAGCCCGAGGGACAGCAACACAGATACGCAGTATTTT. Full variable domain (rest looked up from reference TRBV7-9 and TRBJ2-3): DTGVSQNPRHKITKRGQNVTFRCDPISEHNRLYWYRQTLGQGPEFLTYFQNEAQLEKSRLLSDRFSAERPKGSFSTLEIQRTEQGDSAMYLCASSPRDSNTDTQYFGPGTRLTVL.